This is a list of T cell receptor beta chains from one sample in a study of cytomegalovirus exposure and HLA in healthy donors. TCRdb's table, derived via immunoSEQ multiplex PCR, lists solely in-frame clones and lacks some. The table lists 100,000 to 120,000 clones, 70% to 80% of them singletons. Sequencing input: PBMCs. These TCRs come from a woman aged 30 to 39 in good health and CMV-seropositive. Both conserved end residues are part of each CDR3. Fields, in order: D gene, J gene, clone size, V gene, CDR3 DNA, CDR3 protein. D genes are given only for firm matches. Some rows mark clone size as missing; the rest say once, few, many or name a class of expanded clone.

. TRBJ1-6 once TRBV4-1 TGCGCCAGCAGCCAGACCGGGACTCCAAATTCACCCCTCCACTTT CASSQTGTPNSPLHF
. TRBJ1-2 . TRBV6-1 TGTGCCAGCAGTGAAGCCTATGGGGCCTCTGGCTACACCTTC CASSEAYGASGYTF
TRBD1 TRBJ1-2 . TRBV5-1 TGCGCCAGCAGCTACGGACAGGAATCCTATGGCTACACCTTC CASSYGQESYGYTF
TRBD2 TRBJ2-3 once TRBV4-1 TGCGCCAGCAGCCCCGTGGGGGAGGGAAATACGCAGTATTTT CASSPVGEGNTQYF
. TRBJ1-1 . TRBV19 TGTGCCAGTAGCGGGTATGTTGAAGCTTTCTTT CASSGYVEAFF
TRBD1 TRBJ2-7 . TRBV6-6 TGTGCCAGCAGTCACGGGGGACAGGAAACCTACGAGCAGTACTTC CASSHGGQETYEQYF
. TRBJ2-3 . TRBV9 TGTGCCAGCAGCGACGAGTCTAGTTCAGGGAATACGCAGTATTTT CASSDESSSGNTQYF
TRBD1 TRBJ2-7 few TRBV5-5 TGTGCCAGCAGCTGGGACAGGGGGCAGCTCGAGCAGTACTTC CASSWDRGQLEQYF
TRBD1 TRBJ2-1 . TRBV5-1 TGCGCCAGCTGGGGACAGAACAATGAGCAGCTCTTC CASWGQNNEQLF
TRBD1 TRBJ1-4 . TRBV19 TGTGCCAGTAGTGGTCGCAGGGGGACCTATAATGAAAAACTGTTTTTT CASSGRRGTYNEKLFF
. TRBJ2-7 . TRBV7-2 TGTGCCAGCAGCTTAGTCGCTCTGGGGGCCCACCACTCCTACGAGCAGTACTTC CASSLVALGAHHSYEQYF
. TRBJ2-1 . TRBV10-1 TGCGCCAGCAGTCGACCAGGGTACAGGGACAATGAGCAGTTCTTC CASSRPGYRDNEQFF
. TRBJ1-6 . TRBV27 TGTGCCAGCAGTTCCTTTTCCAACAGGGATGATAATTCACCCCTCCACTTT CASSSFSNRDDNSPLHF
. TRBJ1-1 . TRBV10-2 TGCGCCAGCAGTGATGCAGGGGCTAGGAACACTGAAGCTTTCTTT CASSDAGARNTEAFF
TRBD1 TRBJ1-4 . TRBV19 TGTGCCACTTCCCGACAGGGAGCTAATGAAAAACTGTTTTTT CATSRQGANEKLFF
TRBD1 TRBJ1-4 . TRBV18 TGTGCCAGCTCATCTACCCAGGGGGCGCATGAAAAACTGTTTTTT CASSSTQGAHEKLFF
. TRBJ2-1 . TRBV5-1 TGCGCCAGCAGCTCATCCCCAGGCCATGAGCAGTTCTTC CASSSSPGHEQFF
TRBD2 TRBJ2-5 . TRBV7-2 TGTGCCAGCAGCTTAGGACTAGCAGGTCGAGAGACCCAGTACTTC CASSLGLAGRETQYF
. TRBJ2-2 few TRBV5-6 TGTGCCAGCAGTAGACCTGGGGACTCGAGAAACACCGGGGAGCTGTTTTTT CASSRPGDSRNTGELFF
. TRBJ1-4 once TRBV6-5 TGTGCCAGCAGAATGGACAGATCTAATGAAAAACTGTTTTTT CASRMDRSNEKLFF